Reported below is one TCR beta chain. The CDR3 is 14 residues long. The germline V gene has CDR1 DFQATT and CDR2 SNEGSKA (reference sequence). V lost 5 bases and J lost 0; bases outside the gene matches: 5. Per the study methods: Counting gave a median of roughly 97,000 TCRs per sample, with values ranging from roughly 23,224 to 700,000. MiXCR was run by TCRdb on the RACE reads, yielding one entry per CDR3 protein. The authors' filters were not applied to this entry. Of 180,000 or so distinct CDR3 sequences in the sample, around 13% were seen once. As to time point: patch test 1, 2 weeks after DPC sensitization. The sample's treatment: therapeutic diphenylcyclopropenone sensitization with weekly scalp DPC. The sample belongs to a study of human T cells and chemical hapten exposure.

Here the sequenced sample was whole blood, taken in connection with sensitization to the hapten diphenylcyclopropenone (DPC). This TCR was recovered from a young woman with alopecia areata. Some clones in this sample may be carry-over from other donors' samples. The rearrangement joins TRBV20-1 to TRBJ2-3, with TRBD1 identical over 7 bases. The CDR3 is CSAGTATSTDTQYF. CDR3 coding DNA: TGCAGTGCTGGGACAGCGACTAGCACAGATACGCAGTATTTT.